Presented here are 14 T cell receptor beta chains from one specimen sequenced in a study of cytomegalovirus exposure and HLA in healthy donors. PCR primers comprised 60 Vbeta and 13 Jbeta primers. Here immunoSEQ multiplex PCR was the method, and the copy in TCRdb shows in-frame clones only, minus some. The table lists around 200,000 clones, approximately 79% of them singletons. The sequencing sample was made of PBMCs. The source of these receptors is a middle-aged man in good health and CMV-seropositive.

On this clone itself: Relative to the germline gene, one junction end is altered; a read error may explain this. The chain couples TRBV29-1 to TRBJ1-2; TRBD1 matches at 7 bases. The CDR3 consists of 15 residues. The germline gives CDR1 SQVTM, CDR2 ANQGSEA. The CDR3 region has the DNA TGCAGCGTTGATCCCGGGACAGCATCTAATTATGGCTACACCTTC. Its translation is CSVDPGTASNYGYTF.

The chain has TRBV7-2 and TRBJ2-3; 8 nucleotides agree with TRBD1. The CDR3 spans 14 residues. V shed 7 bases, J shed 4 bases, and the junction held 7 bases outside the gene matches. The V gene's germline CDR1 is SGHTA and CDR2 FQGNSA. CDR3 bases: TGTGCCAGCACCCCGGGACAGGAGGCAGATACGCAGTATTTT. This gives the protein CASTPGQEADTQYF.

This chain connects TRBV7-2 to TRBJ2-7; the match to TRBD2 covers 8 bases. The V gene's germline CDR1 is SGHTA and CDR2 FQGNSA. This CDR3 has 13 residues. J lost 10 bases, V lost 1 base, and 6 bases had no gene match. The CDR3 loop reads CASSLDYGGEQYF. The CDR3 DNA reads as TGTGCCAGCAGCTTAGATTACGGGGGGGAACAGTACTTC.

The count of this clone is one. The chain has TRBV5-1 and TRBJ2-5, with TRBD2 matching 9 bases. The length of the CDR3 is 15 residues. The junction had 3 bases not matched to a gene; V was cut back by 2 bases and J by 1 base. The germline V gene encodes CDR1 SGHRS and CDR2 YFSETQ. The CDR3 loop is CASSFRGGGQETQYF. The DNA for the CDR3 is TGCGCCAGCAGCTTTCGCGGGGGGGGCCAAGAGACCCAGTACTTC.

The V and J genes are TRBV28 and TRBJ2-5; the D gene is possibly TRBD2 (5 bases). This CDR3 spans 14 amino acids. Germline CDR1 MDHEN, CDR2 SYDVKM. The V gene lost 6 bases and the J gene lost 2 bases, with 13 bases spanning the gap. CDR3 residues: CASRNYGIQETQYF. CDR3 nucleotide sequence: TGTGCCAGCAGGAATTACGGGATACAAGAGACCCAGTACTTC.

V is TRBV6-5 and J is TRBJ1-2; D gene ambiguous. Per the germline V gene, CDR1 is MNHEY and CDR2 is SVGAGI. CDR3 length: 13 residues. The V end lost 2 bases, the J end lost 4 bases, and 8 bases lay between the germline ends. The DNA of the CDR3 is TGTGCCAGCAGTTACGACAAAGGCTATGGCTACACCTTC. This encodes CASSYDKGYGYTF.

The chain uses TRBV5-1 and TRBJ1-6; TRBD1 matches at 9 bases. This CDR3 is built from 14 residues. Per the germline V gene, CDR1 is SGHRS and CDR2 is YFSETQ. V was clipped by 4 bases and J by 10 bases; unmatched bases: 6. The CDR3 DNA follows: TGCGCCAGCAGCCCGGACAGGGGAGACTCACCCCTCCACTTT. Amino acids: CASSPDRGDSPLHF.

The V gene is TRBV28, the J gene TRBJ1-2; 8 positions match TRBD1. The junction had 18 bases not matched to a gene; V was cut back by 5 bases and J by 7 bases. CDR1 and CDR2 (germline): MDHEN, SYDVKM. The CDR3 sequence is 17 residues long. CDR3 region: CASSPWAGGAPGGGYTF. The DNA of the CDR3 is TGTGCCAGCAGTCCTTGGGCAGGGGGCGCCCCGGGGGGTGGCTACACCTTC.

The chain employs TRBV7-9 and TRBJ2-3; tentatively, D is TRBD2 (6 bases). V gave up 5 bases and J gave up 5 bases, with 17 bases separating them. In germline, CDR1 is SEHNR, CDR2 FQNEAQ (reference sequence). The CDR3 is made up of 15 amino acids. CDR3 amino acids: CASSPQILAIDTQYF. In nucleotides, the CDR3 is TGTGCCAGCAGCCCACAAATACTAGCAATAGATACGCAGTATTTT.

The chain joins TRBV5-1 to TRBJ2-3; D call uncertain. The CDR3 sequence is 14 residues long. Trimming took 3 bases from V and 4 from J, leaving 12 bases between them. The germline gives CDR1 SGHRS, CDR2 YFSETQ. The CDR3 nucleotides read TGCGCCAGCAGCTCGCGGAACCCCGCAGATACGCAGTATTTT. Its protein product is CASSSRNPADTQYF.

The V gene is TRBV6-5, the J gene TRBJ2-1; D not certain. This CDR3 has 14 amino acids. Trimming took 0 bases from V and 8 from J, leaving 11 bases between them. Germline V gene lookup returns CDR1 MNHEY and CDR2 SVGAGI. The CDR3 region is CASSYSRYMDEQFF. The DNA of the CDR3 is TGTGCCAGCAGTTACTCGAGGTACATGGATGAGCAGTTCTTC.

The V and J genes are TRBV19 and TRBJ1-5; 8 positions agree with TRBD1. Losses at the gene ends were 8 bases for V and 4 bases for J; bases not matched to a gene: 10. CDR1 and CDR2 from the germline V gene are LNHDA and SQIVND (reference sequence). This CDR3 spans 15 amino acids. This chain's CDR3 is CASSGMQGANQPQHF. Here the CDR3 DNA reads TGTGCCAGTTCAGGAATGCAGGGGGCAAATCAGCCCCAGCATTTT. The variable domain in full, with the rest retrieved from reference TRBV19 and TRBJ1-5, is DGGITQSPKYLFRKEGQNVTLSCEQNLNHDAMYWYRQDPGQGLRLIYYSQIVNDFQKGDIAEGYSVSREKKESFPLTVTSAQKNPTAFYLCASSGMQGANQPQHFGDGTRLSIL.

The chain is built from TRBV28 and TRBJ1-5; 8 nucleotides match TRBD1. V dropped 5 bases and J dropped 7; count of bases not matched to a gene: 10. Germline CDR1 reads MDHEN; CDR2 reads SYDVKM. This CDR3 is 15 amino acids long. Written as DNA, the CDR3 is TGTGCCAGCAGTGCCTCGCAGGGGGCCGCGCAGCCCCAGCATTTT. Protein: CASSASQGAAQPQHF.

The V gene is TRBV19, the J gene TRBJ2-3, with a tentative D call TRBD1 (6 bases). This CDR3 contains 16 residues. Looked up from germline, CDR1 is LNHDA and CDR2 is SQIVND (reference sequence). V dropped 5 bases and J dropped 1 base, with 16 bases sitting between them. CDR3 bases: TGTGCCAGTAGTGGGGCAGGGGTTTGGGGCACAGATACGCAGTATTTT. Translating gives CASSGAGVWGTDTQYF.